A selection of T cell receptor beta chains follows, all from one sample in a study of T cell changes during pregnancy in multiple sclerosis. Profiling relied on immunoSEQ multiplex PCR, and the TCRdb table lists in-frame clones only, not all of them. The repertoire holds roughly 50,000 clones, about 91% seen once, with roughly 1.2% in the top ten. The sample consisted of peripheral blood, taken after pregnancy. These receptors were taken from a female donor in good health, enrolled as a control in a pregnancy study. CDR3s include the opening cysteine and the closing phenylalanine or tryptophan. Fields, in order: CDR3 length, J gene, V gene, D gene, clone size, CDR3 protein, CDR3 DNA. The D gene is left open where the match is weak. The size field is filled for only some rows; it gives once, few, many or a size class.

>13|TRBJ1-1|TRBV7-9|NA|once
CASSLRGFTEAFF
TGTGCCAGCAGCTTAAGAGGTTTCACTGAAGCTTTCTTT
>15|TRBJ2-3|TRBV6-5|NA|NA
CASKPRAPSTDTQYF
TGTGCCAGCAAGCCGCGGGCCCCTAGCACAGATACGCAGTATTTT
>13|TRBJ1-1|TRBV5-6|NA|NA
CASSAPGRTEAFF
TGTGCCAGCAGCGCTCCCGGGAGGACTGAAGCTTTCTTT
>16|TRBJ1-3|TRBV5-1|TRBD1|NA
CASSFTRQGRENTIYF
TGCGCCAGCAGCTTCACCCGACAGGGGAGGGAAAACACCATATATTTT
>16|TRBJ2-4|TRBV5-4|TRBD1|NA
CASSLGPVTGKNIQYF
TGTGCCAGCAGCTTGGGCCCAGTGACAGGGAAAAACATTCAGTACTTC
>15|TRBJ1-2|TRBV21-1|NA|NA
CASSNGQGLSDGYTF
TGTGCCAGCAGCAATGGACAGGGGTTGTCAGATGGCTACACCTTC
>15|TRBJ2-7|TRBV5-4|TRBD1|NA
CASSSWSRGRNEQYF
TGTGCCAGCAGCTCCTGGAGTAGGGGGCGCAACGAGCAGTACTTC
>14|TRBJ1-2|TRBV9|NA|NA
CASSNSGKSYGYTF
TGTGCCAGCAGCAACTCCGGGAAGAGCTATGGCTACACCTTC
>14|TRBJ1-2|TRBV6-6|TRBD1|NA
CASSQGQRTYGYTF
TGTGCCAGCAGCCAGGGACAGCGGACCTATGGCTACACCTTC
>14|TRBJ1-1|TRBV5-4|TRBD1|NA
CASSIRTGLAEAFF
TGTGCCAGCAGCATACGGACAGGGCTCGCTGAAGCTTTCTTT
>14|TRBJ2-7|TRBV21-1|NA|NA
CASSAGQDSYEQYF
TGTGCCAGCAGCGCGGGACAGGACTCCTACGAGCAGTACTTC
>17|TRBJ1-5|TRBV5-6|TRBD1|NA
CASSFYGTGYSNQPQHF
TGTGCCAGCAGCTTTTACGGGACAGGGTATAGCAATCAGCCCCAGCATTTT
>14|TRBJ1-2|TRBV2|NA|few
CASSVALQNYGYTF
TGTGCCAGCAGTGTGGCCTTGCAGAACTATGGCTACACCTTC
>15|TRBJ2-7|TRBV5-6|NA|NA
CASTRSIDISYEQYF
TGTGCCAGCACCAGGTCCATCGACATTAGCTACGAGCAGTACTTC
>16|TRBJ2-5|TRBV5-1|TRBD1|NA
CASSLFGQGAVETQYF
TGCGCCAGCAGCTTGTTCGGACAGGGGGCGGTGGAGACCCAGTACTTC
>14|TRBJ1-2|TRBV6-6|NA|NA
CASSYKSRNYGYTF
TGTGCCAGCAGTTACAAGAGCAGGAACTATGGCTACACCTTC
>14|TRBJ1-2|TRBV7-2|NA|NA
CASSSRDRHYGYTF
TGTGCCAGCAGCTCCCGCGACAGGCACTATGGCTACACCTTC
>16|TRBJ2-7|TRBV7-9|NA|NA
CASSPIVTATLYEQYF
TGTGCCAGCAGCCCCATCGTGACCGCGACACTCTACGAGCAGTACTTC
>13|TRBJ1-1|TRBV14|NA|NA
CASSQDLDTEAFF
TGTGCCAGCAGCCAAGATCTTGACACTGAAGCTTTCTTT
>18|TRBJ1-1|TRBV9|NA|NA
CASSPKLFQGKMGTEAFF
TGTGCCAGCAGTCCAAAACTCTTCCAGGGGAAGATGGGCACTGAAGCTTTCTTT
>13|TRBJ1-1|TRBV7-6|NA|once
CASSTQENTEAFF
TGTGCCAGCAGCACCCAGGAGAACACTGAAGCTTTCTTT
>13|TRBJ2-3|TRBV11-2|NA|once
CASNRVSTDTQYF
TGTGCCAGTAACAGGGTATCCACAGATACGCAGTATTTT
>13|TRBJ2-3|TRBV7-2|NA|NA
CASSLGAGYTQYF
TGTGCCAGCAGCTTAGGGGCGGGATATACGCAGTATTTT
>13|TRBJ1-6|TRBV5-1|TRBD1|NA
CASSSRGYSPLHF
TGCGCCAGCAGCTCCAGGGGGTATTCACCCCTCCACTTT
>13|TRBJ1-5|TRBV19|NA|NA
CASSIDFNQPQHF
TGTGCCAGTAGTATCGACTTCAATCAGCCCCAGCATTTT
>13|TRBJ2-1|TRBV6-6|NA|NA
CAVELSRGNEQFF
TGTGCCGTCGAACTCTCTCGAGGGAATGAGCAGTTCTTC
>13|TRBJ1-2|TRBV30|NA|NA
CAWSGGGGYGYTF
TGTGCCTGGAGTGGGGGCGGTGGCTATGGCTACACCTTC
>16|TRBJ1-5|TRBV4-2|NA|NA
CASSQDGQGSNQPQHF
TGTGCCAGCAGCCAAGATGGCCAGGGGAGCAATCAGCCCCAGCATTTT